The 28 T cell receptor beta chains listed next were all sequenced from one sample in a study of graft-versus-host responses after intestinal transplantation. TCRdb's table, derived via immunoSEQ multiplex PCR, lists solely in-frame clones and lacks some. The sample includes approximately 16,000 clones, approximately 89% seen only once; the top ten take roughly 6%. The material was PBMCs, obtained approximately 16 weeks after intestinal transplant. These receptors were taken from a human patient who received an intestinal transplant, so some T cells may come from the graft donor.

The chain couples TRBV19 to TRBJ1-1; TRBD1 matches at 11 bases. V shed 1 base and J 11 bases; nucleotides not matched to a gene: 0. The CDR3 covers 12 residues. The germline gives CDR1 LNHDA, CDR2 SQIVND (reference sequence). The CDR3 sequence is CASSIGTGGAFF. CDR3 nucleotide sequence: TGTGCCAGTAGTATAGGGACAGGGGGCGCTTTCTTT.

V usage is TRBV11-1 and J usage is TRBJ2-3; D is ambiguous. The CDR3 totals 15 residues. The germline V gene has CDR1 SGHAT and CDR2 FQDESV (reference sequence). Deletions cut 1 base from V and 6 bases from J, with 14 bases between. CDR3 protein: CASSLVGGPTDTQYF. The CDR3 DNA is TGTGCCAGCAGCTTAGTGGGCGGACCCACGGATACGCAGTATTTT.

V is TRBV6-6 and J is TRBJ1-4; D may be TRBD1 (6 bases). Trimming stripped 2 bases from V and 6 bases from J, with 16 bases between. This CDR3 contains 16 residues. Germline V gene data show CDR1 as MNHNY and CDR2 as SVGAGI (reference sequence). The CDR3 is CASSYPGTPQYEKLFF. The CDR3 DNA reads TGTGCCAGCAGTTACCCCGGGACACCTCAGTATGAAAAACTGTTTTTT.

The chain combines TRBV9 with TRBJ2-3; 8 nucleotides align to TRBD2. The CDR3 sequence is 17 residues long. V shed 2 bases and J 2 bases; nucleotides not matched to a gene: 10. CDR1 SGDLS and CDR2 YYNGEE come from the germline V gene. The CDR3 DNA follows: TGTGCCAGCAGCGTTCCAGAGCGGGAGCCTTACACAGATACGCAGTATTTT. This gives the protein CASSVPEREPYTDTQYF.

The rearrangement links TRBV11-2 to TRBJ2-7; D unclear. Per germline, CDR1 SGHAT and CDR2 FQNNGV. V lost 5 bases, J lost 3 bases, and 5 bases lay in between. The CDR3 has 11 amino acids. The CDR3 region is CASSRGYEQYF. The CDR3 bases are TGTGCCAGCAGCCGAGGCTACGAGCAGTACTTC.

The chain is built from TRBV6-5 and TRBJ1-2, with 7 bases aligning to TRBD1. Germline loops: CDR1 MNHEY, CDR2 SVGAGI. CDR3 size: 14 residues. With 0 bases clipped from V and 5 bases from J, the junction kept 3 bases outside the gene matches. The CDR3: CASSYSPTGYGYTF. The CDR3 DNA sequence: TGTGCCAGCAGTTACTCACCGACAGGGTATGGCTACACCTTC.

The V gene is TRBV29-1, the J gene TRBJ2-1; TRBD2 matches 7 bases. The V gene's germline CDR1 is SQVTM and CDR2 ANQGSEA. CDR3 length equals 13 residues. The V and J ends lost 5 bases and 3 bases, in that order; junction bases with no gene match: 4. The CDR3 nucleotides read TGCAGCGTTCTAGCGGACAACTACAATGAGCAGTTCTTC. Translated, it gives CSVLADNYNEQFF.

The V gene is TRBV4-3, the J gene TRBJ2-3, with TRBD2 matching over 9 bases. V trimming: 0 bases; J trimming: 0 bases; junction bases outside the gene matches: 4. Germline V gene lookup returns CDR1 LGHNA and CDR2 YSLEER. This CDR3 is 17 amino acids long. This CDR3 is CASSQDGAGGSTDTQYF. The DNA for the CDR3 is TGCGCCAGCAGCCAAGATGGTGCGGGAGGGAGCACAGATACGCAGTATTTT.

The genes are TRBV19 and TRBJ2-7; D is perhaps TRBD1 (6 bases). Germline CDR1 reads LNHDA; CDR2 reads SQIVND (reference sequence). This CDR3 contains 17 residues. V was cut by 1 base and J by 2 bases, with 18 bases left in between. The CDR3: CASSIGSRGNGPYEQYF. CDR3 DNA sequence: TGTGCCAGTAGTATAGGCTCTAGGGGGAATGGCCCCTACGAGCAGTACTTC.

The V gene is TRBV9, the J gene TRBJ2-3; the D gene could be TRBD1 or TRBD2 (7 bases each). The CDR3 consists of 16 residues. Germline assignment: CDR1 SGDLS and CDR2 YYNGEE. V dropped 3 bases and J dropped 0 bases, with 14 bases sitting between them. The CDR3 here is CASSEGGGESTDTQYF. CDR3 nucleotides: TGTGCCAGCAGCGAGGGAGGGGGCGAAAGCACAGATACGCAGTATTTT. Based on the CDR3 plus reference TRBV9 and TRBJ2-3, the full variable domain is DSGVTQTPKHLITATGQRVTLRCSPRSGDLSVYWYQQSLDQGLQFLIQYYNGEERAKGNILERFSAQQFPDLHSELNLSSLELGDSALYFCASSEGGGESTDTQYFGPGTRLTVL.

This clone was found a few times. The chain recombines TRBV6-5 with TRBJ1-2, with D perhaps TRBD1 (6 bases). Germline loops: CDR1 MNHEY, CDR2 SVGAGI. V lost 2 bases to trimming and J lost 3 bases, with 13 bases between them. The CDR3 has 15 amino acids. The CDR3 is CASSYRGASDYGYTF. The CDR3 DNA is TGTGCCAGCAGTTACCGGGGGGCGTCGGACTATGGCTACACCTTC.

This clone showed up just a few times. J is TRBJ1-1 and V is TRBV19; the D gene is possibly TRBD1 (6 bases). Germline V gene lookup returns CDR1 LNHDA and CDR2 SQIVND (reference sequence). The V and J ends lost 2 bases and 7 bases respectively, with 8 bases between them. The CDR3 is made up of 12 amino acids. As DNA, the CDR3 is TGTGCCAGTAGTATACCAGGGGTTGAAGCTTTCTTT. Its translation is CASSIPGVEAFF.

The genes are TRBV9 and TRBJ2-1, with 9 bases that match TRBD1. Germline-derived CDR1 and CDR2 are SGDLS and YYNGEE. The CDR3 contains 16 residues. V lost 3 bases to trimming and J lost 7 bases; unmatched junction nucleotides: 11. CDR3 bases: TGTGCCAGCAGCGGTGCGACGGACAGGGGTAGGAATGAGCAGTTCTTC. Residues: CASSGATDRGRNEQFF. The full variable domain, completed using reference TRBV9 and TRBJ2-1, is DSGVTQTPKHLITATGQRVTLRCSPRSGDLSVYWYQQSLDQGLQFLIQYYNGEERAKGNILERFSAQQFPDLHSELNLSSLELGDSALYFCASSGATDRGRNEQFFGPGTRLTVL.

The chain is built from TRBV27 and TRBJ2-3, with TRBD2 matching over 11 bases. The CDR3 loop spans 18 amino acids. V dropped 5 bases and J dropped 2; count of bases not matched to a gene: 12. Germline values: CDR1 MNHEY, CDR2 SMNVEV (reference sequence). CDR3 sequence reads: CASSRLQVAGGFTDTQYF. The CDR3 nucleotides are TGTGCCAGCAGTCGCTTACAAGTAGCGGGAGGGTTCACAGATACGCAGTATTTT.

The chain employs TRBV6-4 and TRBJ2-6, with D perhaps TRBD1 (5 bases). Germline CDR1 is MRHNA and CDR2 is SNTAGT. Trimming stripped 4 bases from V and 0 bases from J, with 10 bases between. The CDR3 extends over 16 amino acids. CDR3 sequence: CASSARQSSGANVLTF. The DNA for the CDR3 is TGTGCCAGCAGTGCCCGACAGAGCTCTGGGGCCAACGTCCTGACTTTC.

CDR3 loop: CASSHSTGEGAKNIQYF. The DNA of the CDR3 is TGTGCCAGCAGCCACTCGACAGGGGAGGGAGCCAAAAACATTCAGTACTTC. V and J are TRBV28 and TRBJ2-4; TRBD1 might be the D (8 bases). V lost 6 bases, J lost 0 bases, and 18 bases lay in between. This CDR3 has 17 amino acids. CDR1 and CDR2 (germline): MDHEN, SYDVKM.

This clone was counted once. Other DNA sequences within the sample encode an identical CDR3. V and J are TRBV11-3 and TRBJ2-1; TRBD2 matches 10 bases. CDR1 and CDR2 (germline): SGHNT, YENEEA. The CDR3 sequence is 16 residues long. Trimming removed 1 base from V and 5 bases from J; junction bases left unmatched: 5. The CDR3 sequence is CASSLVGLAGDNEQFF. In DNA form, the CDR3 reads TGTGCCAGCAGCTTAGTTGGCCTAGCGGGGGACAATGAGCAGTTCTTC.

V is TRBV19 and J is TRBJ1-1; TRBD1 is a possible D gene (6 bases). The CDR3 length is 15 residues. Germline V gene lookup returns CDR1 LNHDA and CDR2 SQIVND (reference sequence). V dropped 1 base and J dropped 4 bases, with 13 bases sitting between them. This chain's CDR3 is CASSIVQGPFTEAFF. The CDR3 region has the DNA TGTGCCAGTAGTATAGTACAGGGACCTTTCACTGAAGCTTTCTTT.

Written as DNA, the CDR3 is TGTGCCAGCAGTGACTCGACTAGCGGGTACAATGAGCAGTTCTTC. Residues: CASSDSTSGYNEQFF. The V gene is TRBV6-4, the J gene TRBJ2-1; 10 bases map to TRBD2. Losses at the gene ends were 0 bases for V and 4 bases for J; bases not matched to a gene: 0. Per germline, CDR1 MRHNA and CDR2 SNTAGT. The CDR3 has 15 residues.

CDR3 in amino acids: CASSLAGPQREQYF. The CDR3 DNA sequence: TGTGCCAGCAGCTTAGCGGGACCACAGAGGGAGCAGTACTTC. The chain employs TRBV11-2 and TRBJ2-7; D tentatively reads TRBD1 or TRBD2 (5 bases each). CDR1 SGHAT and CDR2 FQNNGV come from the germline V gene. The CDR3 runs 14 residues. The V end was cut by 1 base, the J end by 7 bases, with 14 bases between. Drawing the rest from reference TRBV11-2 and TRBJ2-7, the complete variable domain is EAGVAQSPRYKIIEKRQSVAFWCNPISGHATLYWYQQILGQGPKLLIQFQNNGVVDDSQLPKDRFSAERLKGVDSTLKIQPAKLEDSAVYLCASSLAGPQREQYFGPGTRLTVT.

The chain has TRBV15 and TRBJ1-1, with D hard to call. The CDR3 has 15 amino acids. Germline CDR1 reads LNHNV; CDR2 reads YYDKDF (reference sequence). V was trimmed by 0 bases and J by 1 base, leaving 9 bases between them. The CDR3 DNA follows: TGTGCCACCAGCAGAGAGGAGGGCTCGAACACTGAAGCTTTCTTT. This translates into CATSREEGSNTEAFF.

The J gene is TRBJ1-1, the V gene TRBV6-5; D unclear. The CDR3 runs to 16 residues. Germline CDR1 is MNHEY and CDR2 is SVGAGI. The V and J ends lost 0 bases and 3 bases respectively, with 14 bases between them. In DNA form, the CDR3 reads TGTGCCAGCAGTTACTCGTACCGGGATGGCGACACTGAAGCTTTCTTT. Translation: CASSYSYRDGDTEAFF.

The chain uses TRBV7-6 and TRBJ2-3, with 10 bases lining up with TRBD2. The CDR3 consists of 14 residues. Losses at the gene ends were 4 bases for V and 14 bases for J; bases not matched to a gene: 12. Germline CDR1 and CDR2: SGHVS and FNYEAQ. The CDR3 region is CASSYSPGTSDPYF. Written as DNA, the CDR3 is TGTGCCAGCAGCTATTCACCTGGGACTAGCGATCCGTATTTT.

This chain joins TRBV21-1 and TRBJ1-1; TRBD1 is the table's D call and was not checked against the DNA. TRBV21-1 is flagged as a pseudogene. The CDR3 sequence is 15 residues long. The CDR3: CASSKMQGWLTEAFF. The CDR3 DNA reads TGTGCCAGCAGCAAAATGCAGGGATGGTTAACTGAAGCTTTCTTT.

This rearrangement joins TRBV27 to TRBJ2-1; 8 bases agree with TRBD2. Germline lookup yields CDR1 MNHEY and CDR2 SMNVEV (reference sequence). Trimming at V came to 4 bases and at J to 6 bases, leaving 8 bases not matched to a gene. This CDR3 spans 15 amino acids. CDR3 in amino acids: CASSYTGLVVNEQFF. CDR3 nucleotide sequence: TGTGCCAGCAGTTATACGGGACTAGTCGTCAATGAGCAGTTCTTC.

This rearrangement joins TRBV4-1 to TRBJ2-2, with no clear D. CDR1 MGHRA and CDR2 YSYEKL come from the germline V gene. CDR3 size: 14 residues. V lost 5 bases and J 0 bases, leaving 7 bases between the germline ends. CDR3 in amino acids: CASSSTPNTGELFF. The CDR3 DNA is TGCGCCAGCAGCTCTACTCCGAACACCGGGGAGCTGTTTTTT.

The chain links TRBV5-6 to TRBJ2-5, with 8 nucleotides matching TRBD1. The length of the CDR3 is 15 residues. Germline V CDR1 and CDR2: SGHDT, YYEEEE. The trim removed 4 bases at V and 1 base at J, leaving 6 bases unmatched. The CDR3 coding sequence is TGTGCCAGCAGCCGCCGGGACAGGATCCAAGAGACCCAGTACTTC. Amino acids: CASSRRDRIQETQYF.

This chain joins TRBV9 and TRBJ1-1; 7 bases align to TRBD1. This CDR3 has 15 residues. V shed 0 bases and J 4 bases; nucleotides not matched to a gene: 6. Looked up from germline, CDR1 is SGDLS and CDR2 is YYNGEE. The CDR3 loop reads CASSVVRGQGTEAFF. The CDR3 nucleotides are TGTGCCAGCAGCGTAGTAAGGGGGCAGGGCACTGAAGCTTTCTTT.